This entry features one T cell receptor beta chain sequence. The junction and the germline gene differ at one end; a read error may be behind it. TCR beta CDR3 regions were amplified from RNA transcripts. The TCR CDR3 was amplified in a first-round RT-PCR using the HTBI primer set. One entry per CDR3 protein results from TCRdb running MiXCR on the multiplex PCR reads. The sample records some 460,000 distinct CDR3 sequences, less than 20% being singletons. The record originates from a study of T cells in Graves' hyperthyroidism and ophthalmopathy. Sequenced: blood. This receptor was taken from a woman between 18 and 29 years old with Graves' hyperthyroidism.

DNA of the CDR3: TGTGCCAGCAGCTTGGGACTGATGAACGCTGAAGCTTTCTTT. It encodes CASSLGLMNAEAFF. The chain is built from TRBV5-6 and TRBJ1-1; D not resolved. The germline CDR1 and CDR2 sequences are SGHDT and YYEEEE. This CDR3 spans 14 amino acids.